This T cell receptor beta chain was observed in a study of T cells expressing NK-cell markers. Findings and caveats of the study: HCMV specificity of the expanded NKG2C+ T cell clones stayed unclear.

Note on this clonotype: Its specificity is unknown.

The CDR3 contains 14 residues. Germline assignment: CDR1 ENHRY and CDR2 SYGVKD. From its re-call of the 5' RACE reads, TCRdb lists each CDR3 protein once, without DNA. This table holds 120,000 to 150,000 distinct CDR3 sequences. This receptor was taken from a man in his late teens or twenties in good health. The sample comprised blood T cells: a sorted CD56 or NKG2C T cell subset, CD4+ or CD8+ T cells, or bulk PBMC T cells (not recorded which). The V call is TRBV10-3, the J call TRBJ2-1; there is no DNA to check the TCRdb D call of TRBD2. The CDR3 sequence: CAIRVWLADNEQFF.